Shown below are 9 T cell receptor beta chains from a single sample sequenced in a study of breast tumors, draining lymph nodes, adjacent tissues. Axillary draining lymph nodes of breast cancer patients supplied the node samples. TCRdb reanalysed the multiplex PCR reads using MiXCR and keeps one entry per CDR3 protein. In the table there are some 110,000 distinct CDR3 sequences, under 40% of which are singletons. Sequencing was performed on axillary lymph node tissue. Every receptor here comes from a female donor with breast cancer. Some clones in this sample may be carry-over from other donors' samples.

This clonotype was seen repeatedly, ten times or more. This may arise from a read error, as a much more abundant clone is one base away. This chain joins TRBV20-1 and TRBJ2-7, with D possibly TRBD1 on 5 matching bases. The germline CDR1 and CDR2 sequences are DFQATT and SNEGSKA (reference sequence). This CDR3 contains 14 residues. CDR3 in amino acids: CSAPFRQNSSEQYF. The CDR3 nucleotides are TGCAGTGCCCCCTTTCGACAGAACTCCTCCGAGCAGTACTTC.

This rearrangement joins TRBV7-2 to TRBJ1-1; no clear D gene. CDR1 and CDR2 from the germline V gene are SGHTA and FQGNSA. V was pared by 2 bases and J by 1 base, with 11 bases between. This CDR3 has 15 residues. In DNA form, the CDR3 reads TGTGCCAGCAGCTTACGTGCCATTTCGAACACTGAAGCTTTCTTT. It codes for CASSLRAISNTEAFF.

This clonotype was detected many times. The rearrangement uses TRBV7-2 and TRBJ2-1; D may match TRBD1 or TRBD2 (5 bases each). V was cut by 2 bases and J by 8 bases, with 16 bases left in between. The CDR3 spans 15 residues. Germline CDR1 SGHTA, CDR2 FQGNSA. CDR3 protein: CASSLTQGDFYEQFF. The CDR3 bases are TGTGCCAGCAGCTTAACCCAGGGAGATTTCTATGAGCAGTTCTTC.

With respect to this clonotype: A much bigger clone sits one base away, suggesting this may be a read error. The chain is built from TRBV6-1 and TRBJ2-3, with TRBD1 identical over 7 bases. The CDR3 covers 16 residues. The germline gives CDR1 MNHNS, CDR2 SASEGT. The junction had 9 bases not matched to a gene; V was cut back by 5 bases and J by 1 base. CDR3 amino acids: CASSQLGQVGTDTQYF. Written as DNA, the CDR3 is TGTGCCAGCAGTCAACTCGGACAGGTTGGCACAGATACGCAGTATTTT.

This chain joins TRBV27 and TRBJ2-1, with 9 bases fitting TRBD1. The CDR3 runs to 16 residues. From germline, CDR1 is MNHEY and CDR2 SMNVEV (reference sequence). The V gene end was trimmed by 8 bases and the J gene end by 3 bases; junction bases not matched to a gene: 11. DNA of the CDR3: TGTGCCAGCTCCCCCGGGACAGGGTGGCTCTACAATGAGCAGTTCTTC. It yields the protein CASSPGTGWLYNEQFF.

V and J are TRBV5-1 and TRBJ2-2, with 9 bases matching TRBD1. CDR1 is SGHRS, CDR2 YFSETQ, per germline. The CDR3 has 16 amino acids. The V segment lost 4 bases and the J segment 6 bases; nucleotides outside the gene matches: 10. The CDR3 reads CASSPLLGTGPGELFF. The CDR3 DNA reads TGCGCCAGCAGCCCTCTTTTGGGGACAGGGCCCGGGGAGCTGTTTTTT. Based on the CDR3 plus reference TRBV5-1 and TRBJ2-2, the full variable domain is KAGVTQTPRYLIKTRGQQVTLSCSPISGHRSVSWYQQTPGQGLQFLFEYFSETQRNKGNFPGRFSGRQFSNSRSEMNVSTLELGDSALYLCASSPLLGTGPGELFFGEGSRLTVL.

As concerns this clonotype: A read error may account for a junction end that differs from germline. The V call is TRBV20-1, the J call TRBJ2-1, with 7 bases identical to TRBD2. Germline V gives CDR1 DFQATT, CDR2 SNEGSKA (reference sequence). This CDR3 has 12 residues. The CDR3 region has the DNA TGTAGTGCCCCTATGAGGGAGGGTGTGCAGTTCTTC. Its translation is CSAPMREGVQFF.

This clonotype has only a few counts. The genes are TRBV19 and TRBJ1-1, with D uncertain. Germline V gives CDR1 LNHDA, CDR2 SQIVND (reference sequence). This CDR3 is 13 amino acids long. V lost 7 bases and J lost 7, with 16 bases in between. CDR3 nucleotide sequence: TGTGCCAGTATTCTCCCCGCTAGCAGTGAAGCTTTCTTT. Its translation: CASILPASSEAFF.

The CDR3 is CATSDRGRTLDEQFF. The CDR3 DNA reads as TGTGCCACCAGTGACCGGGGACGGACCCTCGACGAGCAGTTCTTC. This rearrangement joins TRBV24-1 to TRBJ2-1; possibly TRBD1 or TRBD2 for D (5 bases each). CDR3 size: 15 residues. Germline V CDR1 and CDR2: KGHDR, SFDVKD. The germline V and J ends were trimmed by 4 bases and 10 bases, with 19 bases remaining between them.